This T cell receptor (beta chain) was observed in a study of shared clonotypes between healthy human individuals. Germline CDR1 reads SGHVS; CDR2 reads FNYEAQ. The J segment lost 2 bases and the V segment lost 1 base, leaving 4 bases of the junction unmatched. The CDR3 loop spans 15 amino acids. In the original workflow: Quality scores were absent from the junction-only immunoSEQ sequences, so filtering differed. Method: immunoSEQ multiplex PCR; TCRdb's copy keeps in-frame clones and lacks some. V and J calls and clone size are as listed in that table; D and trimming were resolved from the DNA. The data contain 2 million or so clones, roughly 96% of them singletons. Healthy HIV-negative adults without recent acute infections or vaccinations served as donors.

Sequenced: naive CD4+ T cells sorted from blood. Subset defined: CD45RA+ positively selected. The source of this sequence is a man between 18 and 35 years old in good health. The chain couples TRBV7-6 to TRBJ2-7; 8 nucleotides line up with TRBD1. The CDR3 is CASSLGGQGTYEQYF. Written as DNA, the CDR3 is TGTGCCAGCAGCTTAGGAGGACAGGGCACCTACGAGCAGTACTTC.